This T cell receptor beta chain appears in the sequencing data of a study of blood T cell repertoires in COVID-19. In the study overall: Collection of acute and convalescent COVID-19 samples took place in the United States, Italy and Spain. PBMCs, B-cell-depleted T cells, or T cells were the source of the cDNA or gDNA that made up the material.

In the source study's methods: How many nucleated cells were present was estimated from reference gene primer amplification. Libraries were prepared by immunoSEQ multiplex PCR; TCRdb keeps only in-frame clonotypes and omits some of them. V, J and clone size are taken as reported in that table, and D and trimming were inferred from the DNA itself. The sample has around 620,000 clones; more than 80% are singletons. Germline CDR1 is SGHDT and CDR2 is YYEEEE. Trimming left V 1 base short and J 10 bases short, with 15 bases between. The CDR3 is made up of 15 amino acids. This TCR was recovered from a woman between 18 and 29 years old with acute or convalescent COVID-19. The sample consisted of peripheral blood. The chain uses TRBV5-6 and TRBJ1-6; no definite D call. CDR3 region: CASSLWAVGSSPLHF. The CDR3 DNA reads TGTGCCAGCAGCTTGTGGGCCGTCGGGAGCTCACCCCTCCACTTT.